The rows below give T cell receptor beta chains drawn from one sample of a study of blood T cells in healthy people across ages. Via MiXCR, TCRdb re-called the 5' RACE reads, giving one row per CDR3 protein. The table records roughly 2 million distinct CDR3 sequences, 40% to 55% of them present only once. The sample taken for sequencing was blood. These receptors all come from a woman aged 40 to 49 in good health. Both conserved end residues are part of each CDR3. Fields, in order: V gene, J gene, CDR3 length, D gene, clone size, CDR3 DNA, CDR3 protein. A D gene is named only where the DNA matches it firmly. Clone size appears in some rows only: once, few, many, or a class for an expanded clone.

>TRBV6-2/TRBV6-3|TRBJ2-1|17|TRBD2|-
TGTGCCAACAGTTACTCGTCTCGGCGGGGGGTCCGGGATGAGCAGTTCTTC
CANSYSSRRGVRDEQFF
>TRBV5-1|TRBJ2-1|15|TRBD2|-
TGCGCCAGCAGCCGAACGACTAGCGGGGTAATCGAGCAGTTCTTC
CASSRTTSGVIEQFF
>TRBV5-6|TRBJ2-4|13|TRBD2|-
TGTGCCAGCAGCTTGCCTTCTAGCGGGGAGCAGTACTTC
CASSLPSSGEQYF
>TRBV29-1|TRBJ1-1|13|TRBD1|-
TGCAGCGTTGAAGCCCCCGGACAGGGGGTCGCTTTCTTT
CSVEAPGQGVAFF
>TRBV12-3/TRBV12-4|TRBJ2-1|13|-|few
TGTGCCAGCAGTTTTGAGGGGCCTAATGAGCAGTTCTTC
CASSFEGPNEQFF
>TRBV6-5|TRBJ2-7|15|-|-
TGTGCCAGCAGTTCAATGGGTACTGAGGGTATTGAGCAGTACTTC
CASSSMGTEGIEQYF
>TRBV4-2|TRBJ2-5|15|-|few
TGTGCCAGCAGCCAAGCGGGACTCCAACAAGAGACCCAGTACTTC
CASSQAGLQQETQYF
>TRBV7-2|TRBJ2-6|11|-|-
TGTGCCAGCAGCTTAGCTGTCATCCTGACTTTC
CASSLAVILTF
>TRBV25-1|TRBJ1-6|14|-|few
TGTGCCAGCACCTCCTGGGGTGTGGGTTCACCCCTCCACTTT
CASTSWGVGSPLHF
>TRBV12-3/TRBV12-4|TRBJ1-1|14|-|-
TGTGCCAGCAGCTTCCGGGACACCTACACTGAAGCTTTCTTT
CASSFRDTYTEAFF
>TRBV6-5|TRBJ2-3|16|TRBD1|-
TGTGCCAGCAGCAGACAGGGGGGCTTTGTCGAAGATACGCAGTATTTT
CASSRQGGFVEDTQYF
>TRBV18|TRBJ2-4|14|-|few
TGTGCCAGCTCACCACAGGGAACTGGAAACATTCAGTACTTC
CASSPQGTGNIQYF
>TRBV7-2|TRBJ1-2|14|-|few
TGTGCCAGCAGATCACAGGATCGCCTCTATGGCTACACCTTC
CASRSQDRLYGYTF
>TRBV7-9|TRBJ2-7|12|-|many
TGTGCCAGCAGCCTGAACGGCTACGAGCAGTACTTC
CASSLNGYEQYF
>TRBV4-3|TRBJ2-7|16|TRBD2|few
TGCGCCAGCAGCCGGACTAGCGGGGGGTCCATCTACGAGCAGTACTTC
CASSRTSGGSIYEQYF
>TRBV6-1|TRBJ1-2|16|-|few
TGTGCCAGCAGTGTTGTTCTCGACCCCGCGAACTATGGCTACACCTTC
CASSVVLDPANYGYTF
>TRBV7-9|TRBJ2-7|15|-|few
TGTGCCAGCAGCACGACAGGTCTAAGCTCCTACGAGCAGTACTTC
CASSTTGLSSYEQYF
>TRBV20-1|TRBJ1-6|13|-|-
TGCAGTGCTCGGACAGATCTCAATTCACCCCTCCACTTT
CSARTDLNSPLHF
>TRBV28|TRBJ2-5|12|-|few
TGTGCCAGCACGATCCCGGGCCAGACCCAGTACTTC
CASTIPGQTQYF
>TRBV20-1|TRBJ1-4|13|-|-
TGCAGTGCTAGTCCCCTATCTAATGAAAAACTGTTTTTT
CSASPLSNEKLFF
>TRBV29-1|TRBJ2-3|13|TRBD1|-
TGCAGCTCCAGGACAGGGGGGACAGATACGCAGTATTTT
CSSRTGGTDTQYF
>TRBV10-2|TRBJ2-7|15|-|-
TGCGCCAGCAGTGAGTCTGGCAGGGCCACCTACGAGCAGTACTTC
CASSESGRATYEQYF
>TRBV7-2|TRBJ2-7|13|-|many
TGTGCCAGCAGCTTACCCCCTAGGGATGAGCAGTACTTC
CASSLPPRDEQYF
>TRBV7-9|TRBJ2-4|17|-|few
TGTGCCAGCAGCTTAAAGGGGCAGGGGCAGATCCTAAACATTCAGTACTTC
CASSLKGQGQILNIQYF
>TRBV11-2|TRBJ2-2|16|-|-
TGTGCCAGCAGCTTAGGATTACAGGGCGGCACCGGGGAGCTGTTTTTT
CASSLGLQGGTGELFF
>TRBV27|TRBJ1-4|15|-|-
TGTGCCAGCAGTCCGTGGACGGAATTAAATGAAAAACTGTTTTTT
CASSPWTELNEKLFF
>TRBV29-1|TRBJ1-2|14|-|-
TGCAGCGTTGAGGCCTCCCACGTGAGCTATGGCTACACCTTC
CSVEASHVSYGYTF
>TRBV7-2|TRBJ2-7|16|TRBD2|-
TGTGCCAGCAGCCCCCGGACTAGCGGGGGGACCTACGAGCAGTACTTC
CASSPRTSGGTYEQYF
>TRBV27|TRBJ2-1|17|TRBD2|-
TGTGCCTCCCAACCGAAACCCTTACTAGCGGGGAGTCGGGAGCAGTTCTTC
CASQPKPLLAGSREQFF
>TRBV11-1|TRBJ2-5|16|-|-
TGTGCCAGCAGCTACCGGGACTCCGCCGGGGAAGAGACCCAGTACTTC
CASSYRDSAGEETQYF
>TRBV7-6|TRBJ2-7|14|TRBD2|few
TGTGCCAGCAGCTTATCCGGCGGGGGGGTCGAGCAGTACTTC
CASSLSGGGVEQYF
>TRBV15|TRBJ2-5|16|-|few
TGTGCCACCAGCAGAGATGCGAGGGGGAGAATGGAGACCCAGTACTTC
CATSRDARGRMETQYF
>TRBV6-1|TRBJ1-2|15|TRBD1|few
TGTGCCAGCAGTGGTCGGGACAGGGGAAACTATGGCTACACCTTC
CASSGRDRGNYGYTF
>TRBV4-2|TRBJ1-1|14|-|-
TGTGCCAGCAGCCAGGCTACGAACCTTTTGGGGGCTTTCTTT
CASSQATNLLGAFF
>TRBV6-2/TRBV6-3|TRBJ2-3|12|-|-
TGTGCCAGCAGGACGGAGCCCCTTGACCAGTATTTT
CASRTEPLDQYF
>TRBV6-6|TRBJ2-7|13|TRBD2|-
TGTGCCAGCAGTAAACTAGCGGGGAACGAGCAGTACTTC
CASSKLAGNEQYF
>TRBV4-1|TRBJ2-1|17|TRBD2|-
TGCGCCAGCAGCCAAGATAGACTAGCGGGGGACAAGGATGAGCGGTTCTTC
CASSQDRLAGDKDERFF
>TRBV25-1|TRBJ2-5|16|-|-
TGTGCCAACAGTGACAATTCGAGACAGGCTACGGAGACCCAGTACTTC
CANSDNSRQATETQYF
>TRBV4-3|TRBJ2-3|16|-|few
TGCGCCAGCAGCCAAGATTGGGCATACAGCACAGATACGCAGTATTTT
CASSQDWAYSTDTQYF
>TRBV7-8|TRBJ1-1|13|-|once
TGTGCCAGCAGCGTAAGGTTGGGTACTGAAGCTTTCTTT
CASSVRLGTEAFF
>TRBV6-5|TRBJ2-1|15|TRBD2|-
TGTGCCAGCAGCATACTAGCGGGGGGCACCTACGAGCAGTTCTTC
CASSILAGGTYEQFF
>TRBV6-1|TRBJ2-5|15|TRBD1|-
TGTGCCAGCAGTGAATTTGACAGGGCAGAAGAGACCCAGTACTTC
CASSEFDRAEETQYF
>TRBV7-9|TRBJ1-4|15|TRBD1|-
TGTGCCAGCAGCGCCTCGGACAGGGTTAATGAAAAACTGTTTTTT
CASSASDRVNEKLFF
>TRBV9|TRBJ1-2|15|TRBD1|-
TGTGCCAGCAGCCCTCGGACAGGCCAGGGCTATGGCTACACCTTC
CASSPRTGQGYGYTF
>TRBV9|TRBJ1-2|15|-|-
TGTGCCAGCAGCGTAGGTTGGACAGAGAACTATGGCTACACCTTC
CASSVGWTENYGYTF
>TRBV12-3/TRBV12-4|TRBJ2-6|16|-|few
TGTGCCAGCAATCGCCGGGAAAGCTCTGGGGCCAACGTCCTGACTTTC
CASNRRESSGANVLTF
>TRBV7-9|TRBJ1-2|16|-|-
TGTGCCAACAGCTTAGGGGGGGACCGATACCGATATGGCTACACCTTC
CANSLGGDRYRYGYTF
>TRBV7-2|TRBJ2-1|16|TRBD2|-
TGTGCCAGCAGCTTAGGGCCTAGCGGGGGGGGTACGCAGCAGTTCTTC
CASSLGPSGGGTQQFF
>TRBV4-2|TRBJ2-1|15|-|-
TGTGCCAGCAGCCAAGATGGAGGACTTTCCAATGAGCAGTTCTTC
CASSQDGGLSNEQFF